The rows below give T cell receptor beta chains drawn from one sample of a study of human T cells and chemical hapten exposure. TCRdb independently ran MiXCR on the RACE reads; one entry per CDR3 protein. The table records about 89,000 distinct CDR3 sequences, 11% of them present only once. Sequences were derived from whole blood, sampled in connection with sensitization to the hapten diphenylcyclopropenone (DPC). These receptors were collected from a man aged 40-50 years with alopecia areata. Some clones in this sample may be carry-over from other donors' samples. Both conserved end residues are part of each CDR3. The order of the fields is clone size, V gene, D gene, J gene, CDR3 protein, CDR3 DNA. D genes are given only for firm matches. Clone size is given for some rows only: seen once, a few or many times, or a class if the clone is expanded.

many	TRBV7-6	NA	TRBJ1-1	CASGEQGSAEAFF	TGTGCCAGCGGGGAACAGGGTAGCGCTGAAGCTTTCTTT
few	TRBV11-2	TRBD2	TRBJ2-1	CASSSPRSRRLAGDYEQFF	TGTGCCAGCAGCTCGCCCAGGAGTCGCAGGCTAGCGGGAGATTATGAGCAGTTCTTC
few	TRBV7-9	NA	TRBJ1-1	CASTGSRGWTEAFF	TGTGCCAGCACTGGGTCCCGTGGGTGGACTGAAGCTTTCTTT
few	TRBV6-2/TRBV6-3	TRBD1	TRBJ1-5	CASRRTGTQPQHF	TGTGCCAGCAGGAGGACAGGGACGCAGCCCCAGCATTTT
few	TRBV20-1	NA	TRBJ1-2	CSALTVGYGYTF	TGCAGTGCGTTAACAGTTGGCTATGGCTACACCTTC
NA	TRBV7-3	TRBD1	TRBJ2-1	CASSQGDRAGYNEQFF	TGTGCCAGCAGCCAAGGGGACAGGGCAGGGTACAATGAGCAGTTCTTC
few	TRBV5-1	NA	TRBJ2-3	CASCPGGTDTQYF	TGCGCCAGCTGTCCGGGAGGCACAGATACGCAGTATTTT
NA	TRBV7-7	NA	TRBJ2-3	CALRESTDTQYF	TGTGCTCTCCGGGAGAGCACAGATACGCAGTATTTT
NA	TRBV30	NA	TRBJ2-7	CAWSVLGLGGGEQYF	TGTGCCTGGAGTGTACTCGGTTTGGGGGGTGGCGAGCAGTACTTC
NA	TRBV7-2	TRBD1	TRBJ2-1	CASSAGGTVNEQFF	TGTGCCAGCAGCGCAGGGGGTACCGTCAATGAGCAGTTCTTC
many	TRBV14	NA	TRBJ1-1	CASSLRTDTEAFF	TGTGCCAGCAGCTTACGGACAGACACTGAAGCTTTCTTT
many	TRBV2	NA	TRBJ1-4	CASSEGVGGKLFF	TGTGCCAGCAGTGAAGGAGTAGGTGGAAAACTGTTTTTT
NA	TRBV6-5	NA	TRBJ2-3	CASSAYAGETDTQYF	TGTGCCAGCAGCGCATACGCCGGGGAGACAGATACGCAGTATTTT
few	TRBV7-9	NA	TRBJ1-5	CASSRSGEQPQHF	TGTGCCAGCAGCCGGAGTGGAGAACAGCCCCAGCATTTT
many	TRBV6-6	NA	TRBJ2-1	CASSPGTESYNEQFF	TGTGCCAGCAGTCCCGGGACTGAGTCCTACAATGAGCAGTTCTTC
many	TRBV2	NA	TRBJ1-2	CASSNYGYTF	TGTGCCAGCTCCAACTATGGCTACACCTTC
few	TRBV6-2/TRBV6-3	NA	TRBJ2-2	CASRRTGWIGPGDMFF	TGTGCCAGCAGGCGAACAGGGTGGATTGGGCCCGGTGATATGTTTTTT
few	TRBV24-1	NA	TRBJ2-3	CATRGRGGADTQYF	TGTGCCACCAGAGGTCGAGGGGGAGCAGATACGCAGTATTTT
NA	TRBV7-9	TRBD1	TRBJ1-2	CASSRGQGESYGYTF	TGTGCCAGCAGCCGAGGACAGGGCGAGTCCTATGGCTACACCTTC
many	TRBV7-7	NA	TRBJ2-3	CASSLGAGYTDTQYF	TGTGCTAGCAGCTTAGGAGCAGGGTACACAGATACGCAGTATTTT
NA	TRBV6-5	TRBD2	TRBJ2-7	CASSQGTSGSTLLRSEQYF	TGTGCCAGCAGCCAAGGGACTAGCGGGAGTACTCTACTCCGGAGTGAGCAGTACTTC
few	TRBV11-2	TRBD1	TRBJ1-1	CASSLAGTGGGGEAFF	TGTGCCAGCAGCTTAGCCGGGACAGGGGGCGGCGGTGAAGCTTTCTTT
NA	TRBV14	NA	TRBJ2-3	CASSPPGRMADTQYF	TGTGCCAGCAGCCCCCCTGGCCGAATGGCAGATACGCAGTATTTT
few	TRBV30	NA	TRBJ1-2	CAWRKENYGYTF	TGTGCCTGGAGGAAGGAAAACTATGGCTACACCTTC
few	TRBV12-3/TRBV12-4	NA	TRBJ2-7	CASTHAGASYEQYF	TGTGCCAGCACCCATGCAGGGGCGAGCTACGAGCAGTACTTC
many	TRBV18	NA	TRBJ1-1	CASSQGGDTEAFF	TGTGCCAGCTCCCAAGGCGGGGACACTGAAGCTTTCTTT
many	TRBV6-6	NA	TRBJ1-2	CASSYKVVMGAYGYTF	TGTGCCAGCAGTTACAAAGTTGTTATGGGGGCCTATGGCTACACCTTC
NA	TRBV3-1	TRBD1	TRBJ2-1	CASSQDSGQGRGEQFF	TGTGCCAGCAGCCAAGATTCGGGACAGGGAAGGGGTGAGCAGTTCTTC
NA	TRBV7-2	NA	TRBJ1-1	CASSLGPSGDTEAFF	TGTGCCAGCAGCTTAGGACCCTCAGGCGACACTGAAGCTTTCTTT
many	TRBV5-1	NA	TRBJ1-5	CASSYSGGSNQPQHF	TGCGCCAGCAGTTACTCCGGGGGTAGCAATCAGCCCCAGCATTTT
many	TRBV12-3/TRBV12-4	NA	TRBJ1-1	CASSLGRSGENTEAFF	TGTGCCAGCAGTTTAGGGAGGTCAGGGGAGAACACTGAAGCTTTCTTT